This TCR beta chain comes out of a study of T cells after yellow fever vaccination. MiXCR was run by TCRdb on the 5' RACE reads, yielding one entry per CDR3 protein. This sample yields under 600,000 distinct CDR3 sequences, of which roughly a fifth are seen a single time; around 17% belongs to the top ten. As concerns this clonotype: Its antigen is unknown.

The study, taken as a whole, reports: The booster saw the reappearance of most primary-vaccination clones (96% CD4, about 90% CD8). Secondary responses were weaker yet peaked faster, day 5 versus 15. From the bulk population, abundant clonotypes could contaminate and appear within FACS-sorted repertoires.

This receptor was obtained from a man in his late teens or twenties who received the YFV17D yellow fever vaccine. This sample comprised PBMCs, obtained roughly 20 days after the first yellow fever vaccination.

In DNA form, the CDR3 reads TGTGCCAGCAGTGCACAGGGCCCCGAGACCCAGTACTTC. Amino acid sequence: CASSAQGPETQYF. The rearrangement uses TRBV6-1 and TRBJ2-5; perhaps TRBD1 as D (6 bases). Trimming left V 4 bases short and J 5 bases short, with 11 bases between. This CDR3 has 13 residues. CDR1 is MNHNS and CDR2 is SASEGT in the germline V gene.